This T cell receptor beta chain comes out of a study of Ad26.COV2.S vaccination and SARS-CoV-2 variants (dated by TCRdb to about 2021). At the level of the whole study: Donors in the vaccine arm were drawn from COV1001, a multicentre, randomized, double-blind, placebo-controlled phase I-IIa trial testing Ad26.COV2.S in healthy adults. A total of about 30 samples were included in the TCR-sequenced set, comprising some 20 Ad26.COV2.S vaccine recipients, 5 placebo recipients and 8 SARS-CoV-2 convalescent individuals. The specificity and breadth of SARS-CoV-2-reactive T cell receptors after Ad26.COV2.S vaccination were assessed by TCRbeta repertoire sequencing. Throughout the experiments and outcome assessment, investigators stayed blinded to trial group allocation. Ad26.COV2.S was administered intramuscularly at a dose of 5x10^10 or 1x10^11 viral particles, either as one shot or as two shots given 56 days apart. Trial participants were randomized into five groups of five, in which low-dose or high-dose Ad26.COV2.S was given once or twice, or placebo was given on both occasions. Findings and caveats that apply to the study as a whole: Vaccine and placebo recipients had similar non-spike TCR breadth, a finding consistent with the vaccine containing only spike. The study lacked the statistical power to compare responses across vaccine doses or regimens. After vaccination, spike-specific CD8+ and CD4+ T cell responses were reported to show substantial breadth. According to the authors, total T cell responses may have been underestimated by the TCR breadth and depth analyses. Spike-specific TCR breadth was higher in Ad26.COV2.S recipients than in placebo recipients (P = 0.0014).

Per the publication, the treatment or condition label means: over 15 received Ad26.COV2.S at low or high dose, single or two shots; 5 received placebo; per-sample allocation not given. For vaccine and placebo recipients, repertoires were sequenced using samples collected on day 63 after the first injection. Between 29 July and 7 August 2020, Cohort 1b enrolled some 25 adults aged 18-55 years at one site in Boston, USA. Ad26.COV2.S was a replication-incompetent adenovirus type 26 vector expressing a prefusion-stabilized SARS-CoV-2 spike protein from the original Wuhan strain. The immunoSEQ Assay was used to sequence TCRbeta CDR3 regions. After extraction, genomic DNA underwent amplification by bias-controlled multiplex PCR, followed by high-throughput sequencing. Under the source paper's analysis protocol: Collapsing and filtering of sequences were performed to quantify the absolute abundance of each unique TCRbeta CDR3 region. T cell fraction was estimated by normalizing TCRbeta template counts to usable DNA, with usable DNA measured through amplification of reference genes found in all nucleated cells. Repertoire TCRs were annotated as SARS-CoV-2-specific when V gene, CDR3 amino acid sequence and J gene were exactly matched to a known reactive TCR set. The reference SARS-CoV-2 TCR set was obtained from MIRA and was filtered for enrichment in COVID-19-positive ImmuneCODE repertoires, whereby public or cross-reactive TCRs were removed. Using the MIRA antigens, annotated TCRs were further analysed by specific ORF or by position within an ORF. Depth was the summed frequency of annotated unique rearrangements, while breadth was defined as annotated unique rearrangements over total unique productive rearrangements. TCR breadth was compared between groups using two-sided Wilcoxon rank-sum tests. TCRdb's version of the immuneACCESS table is confined to in-frame rearrangements and falls short of the full clone set. An unresolved V gene accounts for under half of the shortfall where checked; the remainder is of unknown origin. V and J calls and clone size are copied from that table; D and trimming were computed from the DNA. Here the sample has roughly 700,000 clones; 70% to 90% occur a single time. The top ten clones comprise nearly 1.5% of the sample.

Trimming accounts for 8 bases at V and 1 base at J, while the number of junction bases matched to no gene is 3. The CDR3 sequence holds 13 residues, the cysteine and phenylalanine included. CDR3 DNA only is kept here, 39 bases in frame from base 1. In the germline V gene, CDR1 corresponds to SGHRS and CDR2 to YFSETQ. On this clone itself: The clone's antigen remains unknown. No much larger clone exists at a distance of one base, and base qualities are not known.

The sequence joins TRBV5-1 to TRBJ2-1, and TRBD1 aligns with 7 junction nucleotides. This sequence was found in a person between 18 and 59 years old who received the Ad26.COV2.S COVID-19 vaccine or a placebo. Sequencing was performed on peripheral blood, taken in a trial of Ad26.COV2.S vaccine versus placebo. Read as DNA, the sequence is TGCGCCAGTTCGGGACAGTCCTACAATGAGCAGTTCTTC. This encodes CASSGQSYNEQFF.